What follows is one TCR beta chain and its context. These data belong to a study of CD8 T cells in Susac syndrome. Random hexamers served to reverse transcribe about 0.45 to 1 ug RNA. One entry per CDR3 protein results from TCRdb running MiXCR on the immunoSEQ multiplex PCR reads. The sample has approximately 300,000 distinct CDR3 sequences, about 82% seen once; the top ten hold roughly 0.22%. There are 16 residues in the CDR3. Between the trimmed V and J ends, which lost 3 bases and 1 base, there was a span of 15 bases. The germline V gene has CDR1 SGHTA and CDR2 FQGNSA. This TCR was recovered from a human donor with multiple sclerosis. The sample was CD8+ T cells from PBMCs. The chain employs TRBV7-2 and TRBJ2-5, with D possibly matching TRBD2 (6 bases). In DNA form, the CDR3 reads TGTGCCAGCAGCTTGGGCGGTCTGGGACTCCAAGAGACCCAGTACTTC. This sequence encodes CASSLGGLGLQETQYF.